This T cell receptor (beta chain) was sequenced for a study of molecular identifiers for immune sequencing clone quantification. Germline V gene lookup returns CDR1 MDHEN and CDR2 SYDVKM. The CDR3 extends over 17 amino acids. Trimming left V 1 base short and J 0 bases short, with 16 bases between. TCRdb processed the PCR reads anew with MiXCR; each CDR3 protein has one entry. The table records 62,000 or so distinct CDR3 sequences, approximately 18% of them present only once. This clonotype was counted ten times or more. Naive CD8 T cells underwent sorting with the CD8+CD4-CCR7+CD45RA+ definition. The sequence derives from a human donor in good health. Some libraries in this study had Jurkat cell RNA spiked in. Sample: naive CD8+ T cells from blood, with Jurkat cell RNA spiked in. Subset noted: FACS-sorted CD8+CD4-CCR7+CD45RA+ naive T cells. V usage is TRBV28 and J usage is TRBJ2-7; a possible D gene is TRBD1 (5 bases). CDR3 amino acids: CASSLLPGRPNSYEQYF. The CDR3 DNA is TGTGCCAGCAGTTTATTACCAGGGCGGCCCAACTCCTACGAGCAGTACTTC.